One and the same sample provided the 27 T cell receptor beta chains below, sequenced in a study of blood T cell repertoires in COVID-19. Only in-frame clones appear in the TCRdb table, and some are missing; sequencing was by immunoSEQ multiplex PCR. The sample consists of 150,000 to 200,000 clones, over 75% of them appearing once. Sample: PBMCs or T cells enriched from blood (not recorded which). The receptor set was obtained from a young woman who had recovered from COVID-19.

The V call is TRBV19, the J call TRBJ2-1; D might be TRBD2 (5 bases). Trimming shortened V by 6 bases and J by 7 bases, and 16 bases separated the two germline ends. Germline V lookup: CDR1 LNHDA, CDR2 SQIVND (reference sequence). This CDR3 comprises 14 residues. The CDR3 DNA reads as TGTGCCAGTAGGGTAGCGAACTTAGTAAATGAGCAGTTCTTC. Amino acids: CASRVANLVNEQFF.

This CDR3 reads CSVQGSTGNTEAFF. The CDR3 DNA follows: TGCAGCGTTCAGGGCTCTACAGGGAACACTGAAGCTTTCTTT. The chain carries TRBV29-1 and TRBJ1-1; possible D gene TRBD1, 5 bases. The CDR3 consists of 14 residues. V lost 5 bases and J 1 base, leaving 14 bases between the germline ends. Looked up from germline, CDR1 is SQVTM and CDR2 is ANQGSEA.

CDR3 in amino acids: CAWSFRAGAYNEQFF. CDR3 DNA sequence: TGTGCCTGGAGTTTCAGGGCGGGGGCCTACAATGAGCAGTTCTTC. The chain carries TRBV30 and TRBJ2-1, with TRBD2 identical over 7 bases. The V and J ends lost 2 bases and 2 bases, in that order; junction bases with no gene match: 6. Germline CDR1 is GTSNPN and CDR2 is SVGIG (reference sequence). The CDR3 loop spans 15 amino acids.

V and J are TRBV11-2 and TRBJ2-7; D possibly corresponds to TRBD2 (5 bases). Germline V gene data show CDR1 as SGHAT and CDR2 as FQNNGV. Trimming shortened V by 5 bases and J by 4 bases, and 18 bases separated the two germline ends. The CDR3 has 15 residues. The CDR3 DNA reads as TGTGCCAGCAGCCAGCGGTCTCTACCACTGTACGAGCAGTACTTC. This translates into CASSQRSLPLYEQYF. Variable domain in full (rest from reference TRBV11-2 and TRBJ2-7): EAGVAQSPRYKIIEKRQSVAFWCNPISGHATLYWYQQILGQGPKLLIQFQNNGVVDDSQLPKDRFSAERLKGVDSTLKIQPAKLEDSAVYLCASSQRSLPLYEQYFGPGTRLTVT.

Only one count was recorded for this clone. The V call is TRBV19, the J call TRBJ1-2, with D possibly matching TRBD1 (6 bases). Deletions cut 6 bases from V and 8 bases from J, with 13 bases between. This CDR3 is 12 amino acids long. Germline V gene data show CDR1 as LNHDA and CDR2 as SQIVND (reference sequence). The CDR3 DNA reads TGTGCCAGTAGGCAGACAGGTGAAGGCTACACCTTC. Translation: CASRQTGEGYTF.

The chain recombines TRBV7-8 with TRBJ2-3, with 10 bases aligning to TRBD2. The V gene end was trimmed by 5 bases and the J gene end by 0 bases; junction bases not matched to a gene: 11. CDR1 and CDR2 from the germline V gene are SGHVS and FQNEAQ. CDR3 length equals 18 residues. The CDR3 loop is CASSHLPAGGTSTDTQYF. The DNA of the CDR3 is TGTGCCAGCAGCCACCTGCCAGCGGGGGGGACTAGCACAGATACGCAGTATTTT.

The V and J genes are TRBV7-9 and TRBJ1-2, with 8 bases that match TRBD1. V lost 5 bases and J lost 4; bases outside the gene matches: 15. The CDR3 runs to 17 residues. Germline V gene sequence: CDR1 SEHNR, CDR2 FQNEAQ (reference sequence). The CDR3, as DNA: TGTGCCAGCAGCCTGTCCTATGGACAGGGACCGTCCTATGGCTACACCTTC. As protein: CASSLSYGQGPSYGYTF.

The chain carries TRBV29-1 and TRBJ2-7; 10 bases line up with TRBD1. This CDR3 comprises 15 residues. Trimming took 3 bases from V and 2 from J; bases not matched to a gene: 7. Germline lookup yields CDR1 SQVTM and CDR2 ANQGSEA. CDR3 DNA sequence: TGCAGCGTTGATGAATCAGGACAGGGGGCCTACGAGCAGTACTTC. Its translation: CSVDESGQGAYEQYF.

The V call is TRBV19, the J call TRBJ1-1; D ambiguous. The germline V gene encodes CDR1 LNHDA and CDR2 SQIVND (reference sequence). Trimming pared 3 bases from V and 1 base from J, leaving 15 bases between. The length of the CDR3 is 16 residues. This CDR3 reads CASSILTSRGNTEAFF. CDR3 DNA sequence: TGTGCCAGTAGTATTTTAACCAGTCGGGGGAACACTGAAGCTTTCTTT.

V usage is TRBV19 and J usage is TRBJ1-6, with TRBD1 as a possible D gene (5 bases). The germline V gene has CDR1 LNHDA and CDR2 SQIVND (reference sequence). Trimming took off 1 base at V and 11 bases at J, with 12 bases between the two ends. This CDR3 is built from 14 residues. CDR3 sequence: CASSIGQQLAPLHF. The CDR3 nucleotides read TGTGCCAGTAGTATAGGACAGCAACTGGCACCCCTCCACTTT.

CDR3 amino acids: CASSSRLAGGTDTQYF. CDR3 nucleotides: TGTGCCAGCAGCTCACGACTAGCGGGAGGAACAGATACGCAGTATTTT. V gene TRBV7-2 combines with J gene TRBJ2-3, with 13 bases matching TRBD2. The CDR3 totals 16 residues. The junction had 4 bases not matched to a gene; V was cut back by 4 bases and J by 3 bases. Per the germline V gene, CDR1 is SGHTA and CDR2 is FQGNSA.

The chain couples TRBV24-1 to TRBJ2-3; 8 bases match TRBD2. Trimming cost V 4 bases and J 5 bases; bases outside gene matches: 7. This CDR3 is built from 15 residues. The germline V gene encodes CDR1 KGHDR and CDR2 SFDVKD. The CDR3 coding sequence is TGTGCCACCAGTGAGCGTCACCGGGGGGGAGATACGCAGTATTTT. As protein: CATSERHRGGDTQYF.

V is TRBV4-3 and J is TRBJ2-2; 10 nucleotides match TRBD1. The germline CDR1 and CDR2 sequences are LGHNA and YSLEER. The ends lost 1 base at V and 6 bases at J; junction bases unmatched: 5. This CDR3 comprises 16 residues. The DNA of the CDR3 is TGCGCCAGCAGCCAAGGAAGGGGGACAGGGGCCGGGGAGCTGTTTTTT. Protein: CASSQGRGTGAGELFF.

The DNA for the CDR3 is TGTGCCAGCAGCCGAACTAGCTCGGGACGGGCCGAGCAGTACTTC. Translation gives CASSRTSSGRAEQYF. The chain links TRBV9 to TRBJ2-7; TRBD2 might be the D (6 bases). The CDR3 runs 15 residues. CDR1 and CDR2 (germline): SGDLS, YYNGEE. V was cut by 4 bases and J by 6 bases, with 20 bases left in between.

The J gene is TRBJ2-7, the V gene TRBV4-1; 8 bases are shared with TRBD1. CDR1 and CDR2 (germline): MGHRA, YSYEKL. With 0 bases clipped from V and 4 bases from J, the junction kept 5 bases outside the gene matches. This CDR3 contains 15 residues. The CDR3 region is CASSQDPRGLYEQYF. CDR3 in DNA: TGCGCCAGCAGCCAAGATCCCAGGGGGCTATACGAGCAGTACTTC.

The chain uses TRBV6-5 and TRBJ1-1, with D uncertain. The germline V gene has CDR1 MNHEY and CDR2 SVGAGI. Trimming took 7 bases from V and 5 from J, leaving 8 bases between them. The CDR3 contains 11 residues. CDR3 loop: CASTVPTEAFF. The CDR3 nucleotides read TGTGCCAGCACCGTCCCGACTGAAGCTTTCTTT.

This clone was seen only a few times. The CDR3 coding sequence is TGTGCCAGCAGTTCCCACCCAGGGGGGCTCCACTTT. It is translated as CASSSHPGGLHF. The chain recombines TRBV6-5 with TRBJ1-6, with 7 bases matching TRBD1. V dropped 4 bases and J dropped 16; count of bases not matched to a gene: 7. The CDR3 is 12 residues long. Looked up from germline, CDR1 is MNHEY and CDR2 is SVGAGI.

The V and J genes are TRBV19 and TRBJ2-7; D possibly corresponds to TRBD1 (6 bases). This CDR3 has 15 amino acids. The germline V gene has CDR1 LNHDA and CDR2 SQIVND (reference sequence). V lost 6 bases to trimming and J lost 3 bases, with 18 bases between them. CDR3 in amino acids: CASSRTGQLNYEQYF. The CDR3, as DNA: TGTGCCAGTAGCCGAACGGGACAACTTAACTACGAGCAGTACTTC.

The genes are TRBV29-1 and TRBJ2-3; D is uncertain. Trimming cost V 5 bases and J 0 bases, with 9 bases left between them. This CDR3 comprises 13 residues. Germline-derived CDR1 and CDR2 are SQVTM and ANQGSEA. CDR3 region: CSVRSISTDTQYF. The CDR3 bases are TGCAGCGTTCGGAGCATAAGCACAGATACGCAGTATTTT.

This clone was seen only once. Other DNA variants within this sample encode the same CDR3. The rearrangement uses TRBV3-1 (or the pseudogene TRBV3-2) and TRBJ1-2; 7 nucleotides match TRBD1. From germline, CDR1 is LGHDT and CDR2 YNNKEL (reference sequence). The CDR3 contains 14 residues. Trimming at V came to 4 bases and at J to 2 bases, leaving 4 bases not matched to a gene. The CDR3 is CASSPGQLNYGYTF. For the CDR3, the DNA is TGTGCCAGCAGCCCGGGACAGTTGAACTATGGCTACACCTTC.

The chain has TRBV19 and TRBJ2-3, with D possibly matching TRBD1 (5 bases). Germline lookup yields CDR1 LNHDA and CDR2 SQIVND (reference sequence). V shed 7 bases and J shed 2 bases, with 16 bases lying between them. There are 15 residues in the CDR3. As DNA, the CDR3 is TGTGCCAGTACCCCAGTGGGGCCGGACACAGATACGCAGTATTTT. Translating gives CASTPVGPDTDTQYF. Combining the CDR3 with reference TRBV19 and TRBJ2-3 gives the whole variable domain DGGITQSPKYLFRKEGQNVTLSCEQNLNHDAMYWYRQDPGQGLRLIYYSQIVNDFQKGDIAEGYSVSREKKESFPLTVTSAQKNPTAFYLCASTPVGPDTDTQYFGPGTRLTVL.

This sequence joins TRBV5-4 and TRBJ1-2; the D is unclear. Germline V gene lookup returns CDR1 SGHNT and CDR2 YYREEE (reference sequence). Trimming cost V 1 base and J 3 bases, with 10 bases left between them. CDR3 length equals 14 residues. CDR3 DNA sequence: TGTGCCAGCAGCTTGAGGCGGGTTGACTATGGCTACACCTTC. Amino acid sequence: CASSLRRVDYGYTF.

This clone has just a few counts. This sequence joins TRBV30 and TRBJ2-1; D assignment may be TRBD1 or TRBD2 (5 bases each). The germline V gene has CDR1 GTSNPN and CDR2 SVGIG (reference sequence). There are 14 residues in the CDR3. V lost 5 bases to trimming and J lost 12 bases, with 23 bases between them. The CDR3 DNA sequence: TGTGCCTGGGGGACCGACAGTGTAAGGGCTAGGCAGTTCTTC. It encodes CAWGTDSVRARQFF.

V usage is TRBV6-1 and J usage is TRBJ2-7; possible D gene TRBD1, 5 bases. The length of the CDR3 is 13 residues. Germline V gene lookup returns CDR1 MNHNS and CDR2 SASEGT. Trimming removed 3 bases at V and 4 bases at J, with 10 bases between. The CDR3: CASSDGQGYEQYF. DNA for the CDR3: TGTGCCAGCAGTGATGGCCAGGGTTACGAGCAGTACTTC.

This sequence joins TRBV2 and TRBJ2-3; D is possibly TRBD2 (5 bases). V was clipped by 4 bases and J by 0 bases, with 11 bases between them. The CDR3 sequence is 15 residues long. Germline CDR1 and CDR2: SNHLY and FYNNEI. The CDR3, as DNA: TGTGCCAGCAGTGGGGTGGGAGTGAGCACAGATACGCAGTATTTT. Its protein product is CASSGVGVSTDTQYF.

The chain has TRBV3-1 (or the pseudogene TRBV3-2) and TRBJ2-1, with D possibly being TRBD2 (5 bases). Germline V lookup: CDR1 LGHDT, CDR2 YNNKEL (reference sequence). The CDR3 loop spans 16 amino acids. V was pared by 1 base and J by 2 bases, with 12 bases between. The DNA of the CDR3 is TGTGCCAGCAGCCAAGCCACGGACTCAACCTACAATGAGCAGTTCTTC. Translation: CASSQATDSTYNEQFF.

V usage is TRBV25-1 and J usage is TRBJ1-5, with 10 bases aligning to TRBD1. CDR3 size: 15 residues. CDR1 and CDR2 (germline): MGHDK, SYGVNS. The trim removed 3 bases at V and 3 bases at J, leaving 2 bases unmatched. This CDR3 reads CASSDGTGVNQPQHF. The CDR3 DNA is TGTGCCAGCAGTGACGGGACAGGGGTCAATCAGCCCCAGCATTTT. The full variable domain, completed using reference TRBV25-1 and TRBJ1-5, is EADIYQTPRYLVIGTGKKITLECSQTMGHDKMYWYQQDPGMELHLIHYSYGVNSTEKGDLSSESTVSRIRTEHFPLTLESARPSHTSQYLCASSDGTGVNQPQHFGDGTRLSIL.